These T cell receptor beta chains were read from a single sample in a study of blood T cell repertoires in COVID-19. The table came from immunoSEQ multiplex PCR; TCRdb's copy has only in-frame clones and leaves some out. This table has roughly 170,000 clones, 74% appearing once. The specimen was peripheral blood. All receptors derive from an elderly woman with acute or convalescent COVID-19. Both conserved end residues are part of each CDR3. The D gene is left open where the match is weak. Clone size is stated in some rows and not others, as once, few, many or a class when expanded.

j_call,v_call,clone_size,d_call,cdr3_aa,cdr3_nt
TRBJ2-1,TRBV2,.,TRBD2,CASLGLAKYNEQFF,TGTGCCAGCTTAGGACTAGCGAAATACAATGAGCAGTTCTTC
TRBJ1-5,TRBV6-5,.,.,CASRAYSNQPQHF,TGTGCCAGCAGGGCTTATAGCAATCAGCCCCAGCATTTT
TRBJ1-5,TRBV6-6,.,.,CASSYLQAVGNQPQHF,TGTGCCAGCAGCTACCTACAAGCGGTCGGCAATCAGCCCCAGCATTTT
TRBJ1-2,TRBV28,few,.,CASSSVGHPRFNGYTF,TGTGCCAGCAGTTCCGTGGGACATCCGCGGTTTAATGGCTACACCTTC
TRBJ1-4,TRBV13,once,.,CASSPRGGGNEKLFF,TGTGCCAGCAGCCCTAGGGGGGGTGGTAATGAAAAACTGTTTTTT
TRBJ2-7,TRBV18,.,.,CASSSTGISYEQYF,TGTGCCAGCTCCTCTACAGGAATCTCCTACGAGCAGTACTTC
TRBJ2-1,TRBV5-1,few,.,CASSFGAGPYNEQFF,TGCGCCAGCAGCTTTGGAGCGGGCCCCTACAATGAGCAGTTCTTC
TRBJ2-3,TRBV20-1,.,TRBD1,CSASRQGSGTDTQYF,TGCAGTGCTAGTCGACAGGGGAGCGGCACAGATACGCAGTATTTT
TRBJ2-7,TRBV3-1/TRBV3-2,.,.,CASSQPPKNRVGRYEQYF,TGTGCCAGCAGCCAACCGCCAAAAAACAGGGTAGGACGGTACGAGCAGTACTTC
TRBJ2-3,TRBV7-3,once,TRBD1,CASSYGQGTDTQYF,TGTGCCAGCAGTTACGGACAGGGCACAGATACGCAGTATTTT
TRBJ1-1,TRBV27,.,TRBD1,CASSLRWGTGGRAFF,TGTGCCAGCAGTCTCCGCTGGGGGACAGGGGGCCGAGCTTTCTTT
TRBJ1-6,TRBV21-1,.,.,CASSKDGTENSPLHF,TGTGCCAGCAGCAAAGACGGGACAGAGAATTCACCCCTCCACTTT
TRBJ2-5,TRBV30,.,TRBD2,CAWGFPGLPETQYF,TGTGCCTGGGGGTTTCCGGGACTACCAGAGACCCAGTACTTC
TRBJ1-2,TRBV28,.,.,CASTSGGDYGYTF,TGTGCCAGCACCAGCGGGGGCGACTATGGCTACACCTTC
TRBJ2-3,TRBV27,once,.,CASSLDSTDTQYF,TGTGCCAGCAGTTTGGACAGTACAGATACGCAGTATTTT
TRBJ2-2,TRBV5-4,few,TRBD2,CASSLLAGANTGELFF,TGTGCCAGCAGCTTACTAGCGGGGGCGAACACCGGGGAGCTGTTTTTT
TRBJ1-4,TRBV29-1,.,.,CSVPGLIWGEKLFF,TGCAGCGTCCCCGGACTAATCTGGGGGGAAAAACTGTTTTTT
TRBJ2-7,TRBV6-5,.,.,CASSYSISRAYEQYF,TGTGCCAGCAGTTACTCGATAAGTAGAGCCTACGAGCAGTACTTC
TRBJ2-1,TRBV7-2,.,TRBD2,CASRGLAGGEGMQFF,TGTGCCAGCAGGGGACTAGCGGGAGGTGAGGGGATGCAGTTCTTC
TRBJ1-5,TRBV30,.,.,CAWSGTGIEPQHF,TGTGCCTGGAGTGGAACAGGGATAGAGCCCCAGCATTTT
TRBJ2-7,TRBV11-2,.,TRBD2,CASSLGVGVAGGTYEQYF,TGTGCCAGCAGCTTAGGCGTAGGGGTAGCGGGCGGAACCTACGAGCAGTACTTC
TRBJ2-1,TRBV5-4,.,TRBD2,CASSTRTSGRIEQFF,TGTGCCAGCAGCACCCGGACTAGCGGGAGAATTGAGCAGTTCTTC
TRBJ2-1,TRBV23-1,once,.,CASSQSDSKNEQFF,TGCGCCAGCAGTCAATCGGACTCCAAGAATGAGCAGTTCTTC
TRBJ1-3,TRBV28,.,.,CASSLGAGPGNTIYF,TGTGCCAGCAGTTTAGGGGCAGGTCCCGGAAACACCATATATTTT
TRBJ2-3,TRBV29-1,.,TRBD1,CSVGGTGVSDTQYF,TGCAGCGTTGGCGGGACAGGTGTGTCCGACACGCAGTATTTT
TRBJ2-3,TRBV6-1,few,TRBD2,CASSETLRGLAGGTDTQYF,TGTGCCAGCAGTGAAACACTACGGGGACTAGCGGGAGGCACAGATACGCAGTATTTT
TRBJ1-2,TRBV6-5,.,.,CASTPQGTNYGYTF,TGTGCCAGCACCCCCCAGGGGACTAACTATGGCTACACCTTC
TRBJ2-7,TRBV7-9,.,.,CASSKEYEQYF,TGTGCCAGCAGCAAGGAGTACGAGCAGTACTTC
TRBJ2-2,TRBV19,.,.,CASSSSGVGTGELFF,TGTGCCAGTAGTAGTTCGGGAGTGGGCACCGGGGAGCTGTTTTTT
TRBJ1-5,TRBV27,.,TRBD1,CASRQGGNQPQHF,TGTGCCTCTCGACAGGGCGGCAATCAGCCCCAGCATTTT
TRBJ2-7,TRBV7-9,once,TRBD2,CASSRSGVEQYF,TGTGCCAGCAGCCGTAGCGGGGTCGAGCAGTACTTC
TRBJ2-5,TRBV7-3,.,.,CASSWGLSETQYF,TGTGCCAGCAGCTGGGGCTTATCGGAGACCCAGTACTTC
TRBJ2-7,TRBV29-1,.,TRBD1,CSAMGQGAYEQYF,TGCAGCGCTATGGGACAGGGGGCCTACGAGCAGTACTTC
TRBJ2-7,TRBV5-1,once,TRBD2,CASSLAAASGSPYEQYF,TGCGCCAGCAGCTTGGCGGCGGCTAGCGGGAGTCCCTACGAGCAGTACTTC
TRBJ1-1,TRBV24-1,.,TRBD1,CATKGQGAFTEAFF,TGTGCCACCAAAGGACAGGGGGCATTCACTGAAGCTTTCTTT
TRBJ1-1,TRBV10-1,.,TRBD1,CASSQGQITEAFF,TGCGCCAGCAGCCAGGGACAGATCACTGAAGCTTTCTTT
TRBJ2-5,TRBV3-1/TRBV3-2,.,.,CASSRRDETQYF,TGTGCCAGCAGTCGGAGGGACGAGACCCAGTACTTC
TRBJ2-2,TRBV5-1,.,.,CASSLRLANTGELFF,TGCGCCAGCAGCTTGAGGCTAGCCAACACCGGGGAGCTGTTTTTT
TRBJ2-1,TRBV5-1,.,TRBD2,CASSPAAGGPYEQFF,TGCGCCAGCAGCCCTGCAGCGGGAGGGCCGTATGAGCAGTTCTTC
TRBJ2-1,TRBV25-1,.,TRBD2,CASSQAGTNNEQFF,TGTGCCAGCAGTCAAGCGGGAACAAACAATGAGCAGTTCTTC
TRBJ2-7,TRBV4-2,.,TRBD2,CASSRGTSGLYEQYF,TGTGCCAGCAGCCGTGGGACTAGCGGCCTCTACGAGCAGTACTTC
TRBJ2-7,TRBV6-5,.,.,CASSYPGHTYEQYF,TGTGCCAGCAGTTACCCTGGACATACCTACGAGCAGTACTTC
TRBJ2-2,TRBV2,.,TRBD2,CASTVAGAAGELFF,TGTGCCAGCACTGTAGCGGGAGCAGCGGGGGAGCTGTTTTTT
TRBJ1-1,TRBV3-1/TRBV3-2,.,.,CASSLATGGAEAFF,TGTGCCAGCAGCCTTGCGACAGGTGGGGCTGAAGCTTTCTTT
TRBJ1-5,TRBV6-4,.,TRBD1,CASSYDRDQPQHF,TGTGCCAGCAGTTATGACAGGGATCAGCCCCAGCATTTT
TRBJ2-7,TRBV4-3,many,.,CASSQEFYIQGGYEQYF,TGCGCCAGCAGCCAAGAATTTTACATCCAGGGCGGCTACGAGCAGTACTTC
TRBJ2-1,TRBV7-9,many,TRBD2,CASSGLKGLAGVNEQFF,TGTGCCAGCAGCGGCCTGAAGGGACTAGCGGGAGTTAATGAGCAGTTCTTC
TRBJ2-1,TRBV7-2,.,TRBD1,CASSSDRGAYNEQFF,TGTGCCAGCAGCTCAGACAGGGGCGCCTACAATGAGCAGTTCTTC
TRBJ1-6,TRBV4-1,.,TRBD1,CASSRTGQRIYNSPLHF,TGCGCCAGCAGCCGGACGGGACAGAGGATCTATAATTCACCCCTCCACTTT
TRBJ2-7,TRBV5-1,.,TRBD2,CASSLLSGGAGGLYEQYF,TGCGCCAGCAGCTTGTTGTCCGGGGGCGCGGGAGGGCTCTACGAGCAGTACTTC
TRBJ1-1,TRBV7-2,.,.,CASSPYSHPNTEAFF,TGTGCCAGCAGCCCCTACTCTCACCCGAACACTGAAGCTTTCTTT